The source of this T cell receptor (beta chain) is a study of T cells after yellow fever vaccination. V gave up 3 bases and J gave up 9 bases; unmatched junction bases: 5. The CDR3 runs to 14 residues. The germline CDR1 and CDR2 sequences are SNHLY and FYNNEI. As to this clonotype: What it binds is not known.

TCRdb reanalysed the 5' RACE reads using MiXCR and keeps one entry per CDR3 protein. The sample yields around 340,000 distinct CDR3 sequences, under 15% seen once. Overall study results and limits: Peaking faster, on day 5 versus 15, the secondary response was nonetheless weaker. Most clones from primary vaccination resurfaced after the booster (96% CD4, around 90% CD8).

This chain connects TRBV2 to TRBJ1-6, with TRBD1 identical over 7 bases. This sequence originates from a man aged 18 to 30 who received the YFV17D yellow fever vaccine. The source was CD4+ T cells sorted from PBMCs, collected 15 days after the yellow fever booster vaccination. As DNA, the CDR3 is TGTGCCAGCAGTGACAGGGGGGTAGGTTCACCCCTCCACTTT. Encoded protein: CASSDRGVGSPLHF.